Below, one T cell receptor beta chain is given with its context. What it recognizes is unknown. Assay used: immunoSEQ multiplex PCR; TCRdb lists only in-frame clones, some missing. The table includes about 100,000 clones, 80% to 95% detected once. This sample is part of a study of siplizumab effects on memory and regulatory T cells. Study-level points and caveats: Siplizumab produced a significant reduction in alloreactive sequences that were traceable to unstimulated CD4+ memory cells.

Germline lookup yields CDR1 MDHEN and CDR2 SYDVKM. The V and J ends lost 8 bases and 1 base respectively, with 6 bases between them. The CDR3 consists of 12 residues. The receptor was isolated from a human donor in good health. Sequencing input: CD4+ T cells sorted from blood. The gene calls are TRBV28 and TRBJ1-5; D might be TRBD1 (5 bases). The CDR3 is CASGGSNQPQHF. The CDR3 bases are TGTGCCAGCGGGGGGAGCAATCAGCCCCAGCATTTT.